The following is a T cell receptor beta chain sequence with its context. What it binds is not known. The data stem from a study of CD8 T cells in ankylosing spondylitis. The study's findings and limits: Disease-linked clones displayed a CD8+ phenotype and appeared relatively rarely in peripheral blood. Significant enrichment of disease-linked clones was reported in matched ankylosing spondylitis synovial fluid. Blood from ankylosing spondylitis patients appeared to carry a characteristic eight-variant TCR beta motif. Some motif variants had been reported before (in reactive arthritis synovial fluid and blood).

V shed 3 bases and J 2 bases; nucleotides not matched to a gene: 3. The CDR3 covers 15 residues. Looked up from germline, CDR1 is SGHTA and CDR2 is FQGNSA. 5'-RACE, quantitative and with molecular barcodes, yielded the TCR beta libraries. From the 5' RACE reads, TCRdb called clonotypes with MiXCR, one entry per CDR3 protein. This table has about 450,000 distinct CDR3 sequences, around 26% appearing once. The J gene is TRBJ2-2, the V gene TRBV7-2, with 7 bases matching TRBD1. The sequence came from a male donor with ankylosing spondylitis. What was sequenced was blood, either unsorted or a sorted T cell fraction (not recorded which). The CDR3 region has the DNA TGTGCCAGCAGCTTTCGGACAGGAAACACCGGGGAGCTGTTTTTT. This sequence encodes CASSFRTGNTGELFF.